This note documents a single TCR beta chain sequence. Its antigen is unknown. The data stem from a study of T cell responses to AZD1222 COVID-19 vaccine. Findings of the study overall: Unmutated regions of variants are reportedly targeted by nearly half of spike-specific TCRs. It was only six AZD1222 recipients who were seropositive at baseline. Spike-specific TCR breadth and depth both grew after two AZD1222 doses. A mostly white British donor set with more females was recruited, and clonal diversity was possibly underestimated.

From germline, CDR1 is MNHEY and CDR2 SMNVEV (reference sequence). V lost 7 bases, J lost 8 bases, and 20 bases lay in between. CDR3 length equals 14 residues. Assay used: immunoSEQ multiplex PCR; TCRdb lists only in-frame clones, some missing. The sample lists around 100,000 clones; about 87% were seen once. The source was peripheral blood, collected on day 0 of AZD1222 vaccination. The rearrangement uses TRBV27 and TRBJ1-2, with D possibly matching TRBD1 (5 bases). The clonotype was recovered from an adult in good health. The DNA of the CDR3 is TGTGCCAGCAAGCTCCAGGAGGGGCTGGGGGGCTACACCTTC. Amino acids: CASKLQEGLGGYTF.